Below are 24 T cell receptor beta chains sequenced from a single sample in a study of vaccination and CD4 T cells after COVID-19. What these receptors recognize is not known. Treatment indicated: approximately 9-day PBMC culture with coronavirus spike peptide pools or control peptides (ViraFEST assay). CD4+ T-cell collection from the unexposed donor predated the COVID-19 pandemic (2011-2018). Sequenced with the Oncomine TCR Beta short-read assay was DNA taken from cultured CD4+ T cells. Genomic DNA was extracted from cultured CD4+ T cells. TCRdb reprocessed the PCR reads with MiXCR, giving one entry per CDR3 protein. The profile shows fewer than 7,500 distinct CDR3 sequences, 30% to 35% of them singletons. The material sequenced was CD4+ T cells from blood, cultured in vitro. Receptor source: a human donor in good health.

J is TRBJ2-5 and V is TRBV25-1; tentatively, D is TRBD1 (5 bases). The V and J ends lost 2 bases and 4 bases respectively, with 11 bases between them. Germline assignment: CDR1 MGHDK and CDR2 SYGVNS. The CDR3 consists of 14 residues. The CDR3 spells CASSERGQGETQYF. CDR3 bases: TGTGCCAGCAGTGAAAGGGGTCAGGGAGAGACCCAGTACTTC.

Comments on this clonotype: At one of its ends the junction is not consistent with the germline gene, which may arise from a read error. The J gene is TRBJ1-6, the V gene TRBV27; perhaps TRBD1 as D (5 bases). CDR3 size: 16 residues. Germline CDR1 and CDR2: MNHEY and SMNVEV (reference sequence). The CDR3 coding sequence is TGTACCAGCAGTCCAATTCACAGGAGAATGGATTCACCCCTCCACTTT. This codes for CTSSPIHRRMDSPLHF.

This clonotype was counted between two and nine times. The chain joins TRBV30 to TRBJ1-5; D is unclear. CDR1 GTSNPN and CDR2 SVGIG come from the germline V gene (reference sequence). The CDR3 extends over 14 amino acids. V was cut by 0 bases and J by 3 bases, with 9 bases left in between. CDR3 nucleotide sequence: TGTGCCTGGAGTGTACGAGGGTACAATCAGCCCCAGCATTTT. Translation: CAWSVRGYNQPQHF.

The chain joins TRBV4-2 to TRBJ1-6, with D possibly matching TRBD1 (5 bases). This CDR3 has 17 amino acids. CDR1 and CDR2 from the germline V gene are LGHNA and YNFKEQ. V was shortened by 4 bases and J by 1 base, with 14 bases between the two germline ends. CDR3 residues: CASSPRWGGSYNSPLHF. CDR3 in DNA: TGTGCCAGCAGCCCCCGATGGGGCGGATCCTATAATTCACCCCTCCACTTT.

The chain has TRBV14 and TRBJ2-5, with D perhaps matching TRBD1 or TRBD2 (5 bases each). The CDR3 is 16 residues long. Germline V gene lookup returns CDR1 SGHDN and CDR2 FVKESK. The germline V and J ends were trimmed by 0 bases and 4 bases, with 15 bases remaining between them. The CDR3 DNA follows: TGTGCCAGCAGCCAAGATTCGGGGCGAACGAGAGAGACCCAGTACTTC. Translation: CASSQDSGRTRETQYF. Based on the CDR3 plus reference TRBV14 and TRBJ2-5, the full variable domain is EAGVTQFPSHSVIEKGQTVTLRCDPISGHDNLYWYRRVMGKEIKFLLHFVKESKQDESGMPNNRFLAERTGGTYSTLKVQPAELEDSGVYFCASSQDSGRTRETQYFGPGTRLLVL.

This chain links TRBV11-2 with TRBJ1-1; D unresolved. V lost 2 bases and J lost 6, with 4 bases in between. The CDR3 runs 11 residues. Germline V lookup: CDR1 SGHAT, CDR2 FQNNGV. CDR3 region: CASSLQAEAFF. The CDR3 DNA reads as TGTGCCAGCAGCTTACAGGCTGAAGCTTTCTTT.

This clonotype was counted a few times. The chain joins TRBV9 to TRBJ2-5; D might be TRBD2 (5 bases). Per the germline V gene, CDR1 is SGDLS and CDR2 is YYNGEE. This CDR3 region has 15 residues. Trimming pared 3 bases from V and 4 bases from J, leaving 16 bases between. CDR3 sequence: CASSAVALASETQYF. In DNA form, the CDR3 reads TGTGCCAGCAGCGCCGTCGCGCTAGCCTCAGAGACCCAGTACTTC.

This clonotype was observed a handful of times. The CDR3 spells CASSHGGTSGTTGELFF. The CDR3 nucleotides read TGTGCCAGCAGCCATGGCGGGACTAGCGGGACCACCGGGGAGCTGTTTTTT. The chain is built from TRBV7-8 and TRBJ2-2; TRBD2 agrees at 13 bases. The germline V gene encodes CDR1 SGHVS and CDR2 FQNEAQ. The V segment lost 5 bases and the J segment 4 bases; nucleotides outside the gene matches: 7. The CDR3 length is 17 residues.

In this sample, this clonotype turned up a few times. This chain links TRBV27 with TRBJ1-6, with D unclear. Between the trimmed V and J ends, which lost 3 bases and 8 bases, there was a span of 14 bases. CDR3 length equals 15 residues. Germline lookup yields CDR1 MNHEY and CDR2 SMNVEV (reference sequence). Here the CDR3 reads CASSFGVSNDSPLHF. CDR3 nucleotides: TGTGCCAGCAGTTTCGGGGTGTCTAATGATTCACCCCTCCACTTT.

The genes are TRBV10-2 and TRBJ2-1; TRBD2 matches at 8 bases. The V gene end was trimmed by 8 bases and the J gene end by 3 bases; junction bases not matched to a gene: 9. Germline loops: CDR1 WSHSY, CDR2 SAAADI. This CDR3 is 15 amino acids long. CDR3 DNA sequence: TGCGCCAGCCGTATTGATCTAGCGGGCTACAATGAGCAGTTCTTC. As protein: CASRIDLAGYNEQFF.

V and J are TRBV7-9 and TRBJ2-7, with D perhaps TRBD1 (6 bases). The CDR3 loop spans 14 amino acids. The germline V gene encodes CDR1 SEHNR and CDR2 FQNEAQ (reference sequence). Trimming removed 4 bases from V and 3 bases from J, with 13 bases in between. The CDR3 nucleotides read TGTGCCAGCAGCTCCCGGGACATAGACTACGAGCAGTACTTC. The encoded protein is CASSSRDIDYEQYF. The whole variable domain, filled in from reference TRBV7-9 and TRBJ2-7, reads DTGVSQNPRHKITKRGQNVTFRCDPISEHNRLYWYRQTLGQGPEFLTYFQNEAQLEKSRLLSDRFSAERPKGSFSTLEIQRTEQGDSAMYLCASSSRDIDYEQYFGPGTRLTVT.

V gene TRBV10-3 combines with J gene TRBJ2-1; 7 positions agree with TRBD2. This CDR3 is 13 amino acids long. The junction had 6 bases not matched to a gene; V was cut back by 5 bases and J by 8 bases. Looked up from germline, CDR1 is ENHRY and CDR2 is SYGVKD. The CDR3 protein is CAISWTRRDEQFF. In DNA form, the CDR3 reads TGTGCCATCAGTTGGACTAGACGCGATGAGCAGTTCTTC.

The rearrangement links TRBV6-5 to TRBJ1-2; D is possibly TRBD1 (6 bases). CDR1 and CDR2 from the germline V gene are MNHEY and SVGAGI. V was trimmed by 2 bases and J by 4 bases, leaving 11 bases between them. This CDR3 contains 14 residues. The CDR3 protein is CASSYRQGSYGYTF. The CDR3 bases are TGTGCCAGCAGTTACCGGCAGGGGAGCTATGGCTACACCTTC.

The chain has TRBV28 and TRBJ1-3; D is possibly TRBD1 (6 bases). Looked up from germline, CDR1 is MDHEN and CDR2 is SYDVKM. The V end lost 7 bases, the J end lost 2 bases, and 15 bases lay between the germline ends. The CDR3 covers 15 residues. CDR3 protein: CASKKRDNPGNTIYF. CDR3 coding DNA: TGTGCCAGCAAGAAACGGGACAACCCTGGAAACACCATATATTTT. The full variable domain, its missing parts supplied by reference TRBV28 and TRBJ1-3, is DVKVTQSSRYLVKRTGEKVFLECVQDMDHENMFWYRQDPGLGLRLIYFSYDVKMKEKGDIPEGYSVSREKKERFSLILESASTNQTSMYLCASKKRDNPGNTIYFGEGSWLTVV.

The chain combines TRBV7-2 with TRBJ2-1; TRBD2 matches 7 bases. With V trimmed by 5 bases and J by 0 bases, 4 bases remained unmatched. Germline values: CDR1 SGHTA, CDR2 FQGNSA. The CDR3 is 15 amino acids. This chain's CDR3 is CASSRRGGSYNEQFF. The DNA for the CDR3 is TGTGCCAGCAGCCGACGCGGGGGCTCCTACAATGAGCAGTTCTTC. Looking up the rest from reference TRBV7-2 and TRBJ2-1 gives the full variable domain: GAGVSQSPSNKVTEKGKDVELRCDPISGHTALYWYRQSLGQGLEFLIYFQGNSAPDKSGLPSDRFSAERTGGSVSTLTIQRTQQEDSAVYLCASSRRGGSYNEQFFGPGTRLTVL.

V gene TRBV27 combines with J gene TRBJ2-5; TRBD2 agrees at 12 bases. Germline V lookup: CDR1 MNHEY, CDR2 SMNVEV (reference sequence). With 8 bases clipped from V and 4 bases from J, the junction kept 8 bases outside the gene matches. The CDR3 spans 15 residues. In nucleotides, the CDR3 is TGTGCCAGCGCCCCTAGCGGGAGGGCCGGAGAGACCCAGTACTTC. Translation gives CASAPSGRAGETQYF.

The rearrangement links TRBV19 to TRBJ2-5; 8 bases are a match to TRBD1. CDR3 length: 15 amino acids. Per germline, CDR1 LNHDA and CDR2 SQIVND (reference sequence). Unmatched junction bases numbered 7, after V lost 6 bases and J lost 1 base. The CDR3 coding sequence is TGTGCCAGTAGGGATGGACAGGGTGGCCAAGAGACCCAGTACTTC. This gives the protein CASRDGQGGQETQYF.

The chain combines TRBV20-1 with TRBJ2-3, with TRBD2 as a possible D gene (6 bases). Germline values: CDR1 DFQATT, CDR2 SNEGSKA (reference sequence). This CDR3 is 15 amino acids long. V lost 1 base and J lost 0, with 11 bases in between. The CDR3, as DNA: TGCAGTGCTAGAGCCAGCGGGTCTAGCACAGATACGCAGTATTTT. This sequence encodes CSARASGSSTDTQYF.

This clonotype was counted a few times. The chain is built from TRBV20-1 and TRBJ1-1; maybe TRBD1 (5 bases). V shed 2 bases and J shed 0 bases, with 7 bases lying between them. The CDR3 length is 13 residues. CDR1 is DFQATT, CDR2 SNEGSKA, per germline (reference sequence). CDR3 region: CSARRDLNTEAFF. CDR3 DNA sequence: TGCAGTGCTAGAAGGGACCTGAACACTGAAGCTTTCTTT.

This clonotype appeared once. The rearrangement links TRBV27 to TRBJ2-2; 8 nucleotides match TRBD2. J was trimmed by 5 bases and V by 4 bases; bases with no gene match: 9. CDR3 size: 16 residues. CDR1 and CDR2 from the germline V gene are MNHEY and SMNVEV (reference sequence). The DNA of the CDR3 is TGTGCCAGCAGTTGGTTTGGCGGGAGGAAAACCGGGGAGCTGTTTTTT. Protein: CASSWFGGRKTGELFF.

The sample holds a few counts of this clonotype. The chain has TRBV2 and TRBJ2-7, with 8 bases fitting TRBD1. The CDR3 totals 15 residues. Germline V gene data show CDR1 as SNHLY and CDR2 as FYNNEI. The V gene end was trimmed by 6 bases and the J gene end by 7 bases; junction bases not matched to a gene: 14. This CDR3 is CASSPVTGGLGEQYF. CDR3 in DNA: TGTGCCAGCAGCCCGGTAACAGGGGGTCTCGGGGAGCAGTACTTC.

This chain uses TRBV19 with TRBJ2-2; D not certain. The length of the CDR3 is 16 residues. Trimming took off 4 bases at V and 4 bases at J, with 16 bases between the two ends. Germline CDR1 LNHDA, CDR2 SQIVND (reference sequence). The CDR3 nucleotides read TGTGCCAGTAGTAATCCTAATGCCAGAATCACCGGGGAGCTGTTTTTT. Encoded protein: CASSNPNARITGELFF.

This clonotype was found a few times. This chain uses TRBV15 with TRBJ2-3; 8 bases fit TRBD1. Germline V gene data show CDR1 as LNHNV and CDR2 as YYDKDF (reference sequence). The CDR3 covers 13 residues. Trimming at V came to 1 base and at J to 11 bases, leaving 5 bases not matched to a gene. This CDR3 is CATSRGGQALQYF. The DNA of the CDR3 is TGTGCCACCAGCAGAGGGGGACAGGCTCTGCAGTATTTT. Drawing the rest from reference TRBV15 and TRBJ2-3, the complete variable domain is DAMVIQNPRYQVTQFGKPVTLSCSQTLNHNVMYWYQQKSSQAPKLLFHYYDKDFNNEADTPDNFQSRRPNTSFCFLDIRSPGLGDTAMYLCATSRGGQALQYFGPGTRLTVL.

V and J are TRBV20-1 and TRBJ2-3, with 10 nucleotides matching TRBD2. J gave up 0 bases and V 0 bases, and 3 bases lay outside the gene matches. This CDR3 has 16 amino acids. The V gene's germline CDR1 is DFQATT and CDR2 SNEGSKA (reference sequence). The CDR3 DNA is TGCAGTGCTAGAGAATGGACTAGCGGAAGCACAGATACGCAGTATTTT. It codes for CSAREWTSGSTDTQYF.